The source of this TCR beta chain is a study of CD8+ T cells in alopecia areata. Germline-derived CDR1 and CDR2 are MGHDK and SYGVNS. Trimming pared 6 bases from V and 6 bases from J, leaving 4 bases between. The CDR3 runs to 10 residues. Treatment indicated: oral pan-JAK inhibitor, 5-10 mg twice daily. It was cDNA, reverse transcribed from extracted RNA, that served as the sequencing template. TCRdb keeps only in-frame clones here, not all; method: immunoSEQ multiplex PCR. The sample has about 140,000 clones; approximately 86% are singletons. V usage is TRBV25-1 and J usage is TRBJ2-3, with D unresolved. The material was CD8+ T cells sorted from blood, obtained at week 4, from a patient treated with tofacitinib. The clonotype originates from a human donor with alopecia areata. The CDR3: CASRSDTQYF. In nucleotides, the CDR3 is TGTGCCAGCAGGTCGGATACGCAGTATTTT.